This TCR beta chain was observed in a study of T cell changes during pregnancy in multiple sclerosis. Deletions cut 4 bases from V and 10 bases from J, with 15 bases between. The germline V gene encodes CDR1 SGHRS and CDR2 YFSETQ. CDR3 length: 14 residues. Assay: immunoSEQ multiplex PCR; the TCRdb copy retains only in-frame clones and omits some. The sample lists more than 65,000 clones; 80% to 95% were seen once. The TCR was taken from a female donor with multiple sclerosis, enrolled in a pregnancy study. The rearrangement links TRBV5-1 to TRBJ1-6, with D possibly matching TRBD1 (6 bases). Sample: peripheral blood, taken in the first trimester of pregnancy. The CDR3 here is CASSPGQPGSPLHF. CDR3 bases: TGCGCCAGCAGCCCGGGACAACCGGGGTCACCCCTCCACTTT.